A selection of T cell receptor beta chains follows, all from one sample in a study of blood T cells in healthy people across ages. TCRdb fed the 5' RACE reads into MiXCR, producing one record per CDR3 protein. Here the sample spans 2 million or so distinct CDR3 sequences, roughly 52% being singletons. The specimen was blood. These receptors all come from a woman in her thirties or forties in good health. The CDR3 runs from the conserved cysteine through the conserved F or W. A D gene is named only where the DNA matches it firmly. Clone size is given for some rows only: seen once, a few or many times, or a class if the clone is expanded.

clone_size | d_call | j_call | v_call | cdr3_aa | cdr3_nt
. | . | TRBJ2-3 | TRBV5-1 | CASSPLTLGTDTQYF | TGCGCCAGCAGCCCCTTAACTCTCGGGACAGATACGCAGTATTTT
many | . | TRBJ1-5 | TRBV4-3 | CASSPGPNQPQHF | TGCGCCAGCAGCCCAGGGCCCAATCAGCCCCAGCATTTT
few | . | TRBJ2-5 | TRBV7-9 | CASSDAVEGHKETQYF | TGTGCCAGCAGCGACGCAGTAGAAGGTCACAAGGAGACCCAGTACTTC
. | . | TRBJ2-1 | TRBV10-3 | CAINPEGSYNEQFF | TGTGCCATCAATCCGGAGGGCTCCTACAATGAGCAGTTCTTC
few | . | TRBJ2-6 | TRBV9 | CASSFPTGFPGANVLTF | TGTGCCAGCAGCTTCCCGACAGGATTTCCTGGGGCCAACGTCCTGACTTTC
once | . | TRBJ1-2 | TRBV20-1 | CSAPGVDGYTF | TGCAGTGCCCCAGGGGTGGACGGCTACACCTTC
. | TRBD1 | TRBJ2-7 | TRBV6-2/TRBV6-3 | CASSQEETGGNEQYF | TGTGCCAGTTCGCAGGAGGAGACAGGGGGGAATGAGCAGTACTTC
once | . | TRBJ1-1 | TRBV20-1 | CSAGTGNTEAFF | TGCAGTGCTGGGACGGGGAACACTGAAGCTTTCTTT
few | . | TRBJ1-2 | TRBV18 | CASSTNGYGYTF | TGTGCCAGCTCAACCAATGGCTATGGCTACACCTTC
. | . | TRBJ2-7 | TRBV4-1 | CASSSGFDYEQYF | TGCGCCAGCAGTTCAGGGTTTGACTACGAGCAGTACTTC
. | . | TRBJ2-7 | TRBV6-6 | CASSEGRISYEQYF | TGTGCCAGCAGTGAGGGACGGATCTCCTACGAGCAGTACTTC
. | . | TRBJ2-3 | TRBV7-2 | CASSRPTGDTQYF | TGTGCCAGCAGTCGACCCACCGGTGATACGCAGTATTTT
. | TRBD2 | TRBJ2-3 | TRBV29-1 | CSGGPQTSGGTDTQYF | TGCAGCGGTGGGCCCCAGACTAGCGGGGGCACAGATACGCAGTATTTT
. | . | TRBJ2-7 | TRBV28 | CASSLSAVYSYEQYF | TGTGCCAGCAGTTTGTCCGCAGTTTACTCCTACGAGCAGTACTTC
. | . | TRBJ1-2 | TRBV6-1 | CASSEDYTSYGYTF | TGTGCCAGCAGTGAGGACTATACCAGCTATGGCTACACCTTC